This paragraph reports one TCR beta chain. The data derive from a study of T cells in Graves' hyperthyroidism and ophthalmopathy. There were TCR beta CDR3 regions amplified from RNA transcripts. HTBI primers were the set used in a first-round RT-PCR of the TCR CDR3. TCRdb reprocessed the multiplex PCR reads via MiXCR and lists one record per CDR3 protein. The table has 560,000 or so distinct CDR3 sequences, 15% to 20% seen once. Sequencing input: blood. The clonotype was recovered from a middle-aged man with Graves' ophthalmopathy.

The DNA for the CDR3 is TGTGCCACCAGTGAGGGGACGAAAGAGACCCAGTACTTC. Protein sequence: CATSEGTKETQYF. This chain links TRBV24-1 with TRBJ2-5; TRBD1 or TRBD2 may be the D gene (5 bases each). Germline lookup yields CDR1 KGHDR and CDR2 SFDVKD. The V gene lost 4 bases and the J gene lost 3 bases, with 8 bases spanning the gap. The CDR3 consists of 13 residues.